Only a few counts were recorded for the clone carrying this T cell receptor (beta chain). The antigen is undetermined. The source of the sample is a study of regulatory T cells in long-lasting Graves disease. Study context: Newly diagnosed Graves' patients took antithyroid drugs under 3 months. Notes on the study in general: Persistent Graves' patients showed a TCR diversity that was lower than that of newly diagnosed ones. No thyroid tissue was studied; the work used peripheral blood only.

CDR1 and CDR2 from the germline V gene are DFQATT and SNEGSKA (reference sequence). CDR3 length: 15 amino acids. V was clipped by 4 bases and J by 0 bases; unmatched bases: 9. Time point denoted: newly diagnosed GD, antithyroid drugs for less than 3 months. RNA isolated from PBMCs was used to make the TCR library. Relying on iRepertoire HTBI primers and Arm-PCR of CDR3 regions, the team built TCR beta libraries. TCRdb used MiXCR to reprocess the multiplex PCR reads, holding one entry per CDR3 protein. This repertoire shows about 500,000 distinct CDR3 sequences, under 20% found once; its top ten account for approximately 12%. These records were also assigned to another study, of T cells in Graves' hyperthyroidism and ophthalmopathy. As reported in that work: The HTBI primer set was used in a first-round RT-PCR of the TCR CDR3.

The material was peripheral blood mononuclear cells (PBMCs), obtained at new diagnosis, from a patient treated with antithyroid drugs. The rearrangement joins TRBV20-1 to TRBJ2-7, with 7 nucleotides matching TRBD1. This TCR was recovered from a man aged 40-49 years with Graves disease. The CDR3 DNA sequence: TGCAGTGCTACCCCCCGACAGGGTTACTCCTACGAGCAGTACTTC. This encodes CSATPRQGYSYEQYF.